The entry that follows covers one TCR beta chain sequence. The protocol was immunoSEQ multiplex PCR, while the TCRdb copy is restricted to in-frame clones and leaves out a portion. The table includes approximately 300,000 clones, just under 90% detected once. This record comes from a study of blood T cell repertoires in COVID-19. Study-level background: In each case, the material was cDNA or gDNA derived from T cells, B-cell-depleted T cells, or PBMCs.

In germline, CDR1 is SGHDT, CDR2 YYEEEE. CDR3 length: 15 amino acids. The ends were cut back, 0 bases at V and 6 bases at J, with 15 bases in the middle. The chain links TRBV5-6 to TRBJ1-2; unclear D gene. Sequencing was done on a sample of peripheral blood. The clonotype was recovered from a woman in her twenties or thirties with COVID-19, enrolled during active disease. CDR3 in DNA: TGTGCCAGCAGCTTGGGAGGCGCCAGTTCCCATGGCTACACCTTC. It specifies CASSLGGASSHGYTF.